The 12 T cell receptor beta chains presented below share a single source sample, sequenced in a study of early T cells in non-severe SARS-CoV-2 infection. MiXCR was run by TCRdb on the 5' RACE reads, yielding one entry per CDR3 protein. The data hold about 19,000 distinct CDR3 sequences, with roughly 4.3% observed a single time. Sequencing was carried out using whole blood. The receptors stem from an adult who was a healthcare worker with PCR-confirmed SARS-CoV-2 infection or an uninfected control (not recorded which).

V usage is TRBV10-3 and J usage is TRBJ2-1; the match to TRBD2 covers 12 bases. V shed 10 bases and J 3 bases; nucleotides not matched to a gene: 7. CDR3 length equals 15 residues. Germline V gene data show CDR1 as ENHRY and CDR2 as SYGVKD. The CDR3 loop reads CATRLAGANYNEQFF. In DNA form, the CDR3 reads TGTGCCACCCGACTAGCGGGGGCAAACTACAATGAGCAGTTCTTC.

This clonotype was counted at least ten times. The chain combines TRBV6-2 or TRBV6-3 with TRBJ2-3; maybe TRBD2 (5 bases). The CDR3 covers 16 residues. With 7 bases removed from V and 2 bases from J, the gap between germline ends came to 19 bases. The germline V gene has CDR1 MNHEY and CDR2 SVGEGT. CDR3 sequence (DNA): TGTGCCAGCACGGGGAATCCGGAGGACTTCACAGATACGCAGTATTTT. Residues: CASTGNPEDFTDTQYF.

There are many counts of this clonotype. The chain links TRBV5-1 to TRBJ1-1, with 7 positions matching TRBD1. The germline V gene has CDR1 SGHRS and CDR2 YFSETQ. V shed 5 bases and J 0 bases; nucleotides not matched to a gene: 4. This CDR3 has 14 amino acids. The CDR3 protein is CASSWDSLNTEAFF. The CDR3 DNA sequence: TGCGCCAGCAGTTGGGACAGTTTGAACACTGAAGCTTTCTTT.

This clonotype has ten or more counts. V is TRBV6-5 and J is TRBJ1-1; D ambiguous. Deletions cut 3 bases from V and 1 base from J, with 9 bases between. CDR1 is MNHEY, CDR2 SVGAGI, per germline. The CDR3 sequence is 14 residues long. The CDR3 here is CASSYSGGNTEAFF. As DNA, the CDR3 is TGTGCCAGCAGTTATTCGGGAGGGAACACTGAAGCTTTCTTT.

This clonotype has at least ten counts. The rearrangement uses TRBV7-6 and TRBJ2-7; possibly TRBD2 for D (5 bases). CDR1 and CDR2 from the germline V gene are SGHVS and FNYEAQ. Deletions cut 0 bases from V and 3 bases from J, with 12 bases between. The CDR3 extends over 15 amino acids. CDR3 coding DNA: TGTGCCAGCAGCTTAGCTGGTACGGGAATCTACGAGCAGTACTTC. It encodes CASSLAGTGIYEQYF.

Judged by abundance, this clonotype is medium-sized. The rearrangement joins TRBV19 to TRBJ2-3; D could derive from TRBD1 or TRBD2 (6 bases each). V was cut by 3 bases and J by 3 bases, with 25 bases left in between. The germline V gene encodes CDR1 LNHDA and CDR2 SQIVND (reference sequence). The CDR3 is 19 amino acids. CDR3 sequence (DNA): TGTGCCAGTAGTATTGTTGTTTCGGGGGCCCTAGCAAGAACAGATACGCAGTATTTT. Protein: CASSIVVSGALARTDTQYF.

This clonotype was seen more than once but under ten times. The V call is TRBV20-1, the J call TRBJ1-5; 7 nucleotides align to TRBD1. The CDR3 is 14 amino acids. V trimming: 6 bases; J trimming: 3 bases; junction bases outside the gene matches: 8. The germline V gene encodes CDR1 DFQATT and CDR2 SNEGSKA (reference sequence). CDR3 DNA sequence: TGCAGTGCCACCCAGGGGGGGCTCAATCAGCCCCAGCATTTT. This encodes CSATQGGLNQPQHF.

This clonotype was counted ten times or more. The chain recombines TRBV12-3 or TRBV12-4 with TRBJ1-2; tentative D call: TRBD1 (5 bases). There are 15 residues in the CDR3. Trimming pared 3 bases from V and 3 bases from J, leaving 14 bases between. The CDR3: CASSFVTEGYYGYTF. DNA of the CDR3: TGTGCCAGCAGTTTTGTGACAGAAGGATACTATGGCTACACCTTC.

This clonotype occurred many times. The chain joins TRBV12-3 or TRBV12-4 to TRBJ2-1; a possible D gene is TRBD2 (6 bases). V was pared by 3 bases and J by 0 bases, with 9 bases between. The CDR3 length is 15 residues. The CDR3 sequence: CASSFMGGSYNEQFF. DNA of the CDR3: TGTGCCAGCAGTTTTATGGGGGGCTCCTACAATGAGCAGTTCTTC.

This clonotype was seen many times. The chain employs TRBV14 and TRBJ2-3; D is ambiguous. Germline V gives CDR1 SGHDN, CDR2 FVKESK. CDR3 length equals 13 residues. Trimming took off 4 bases at V and 1 base at J, with 6 bases between the two ends. As DNA, the CDR3 is TGTGCCAGCAGCCCGGGTCGCACAGATACGCAGTATTTT. It encodes CASSPGRTDTQYF.

In this sample, this clonotype is large. V is TRBV4-3 and J is TRBJ2-7; TRBD1 matches 7 bases. Trimming cost V 4 bases and J 2 bases; bases outside gene matches: 5. The CDR3 totals 14 residues. CDR1 is LGHNA and CDR2 is YSLEER in the germline V gene. The CDR3 nucleotides read TGCGCCAGCAGCCCACGGGACAGCACCTACGAGCAGTACTTC. Amino acids: CASSPRDSTYEQYF.

The sample holds many counts of this clonotype. The chain is built from TRBV6-6 and TRBJ2-3; 9 nucleotides agree with TRBD1. CDR3 length: 14 residues. Unmatched junction bases numbered 0, after V lost 4 bases and J lost 1 base. CDR1 and CDR2 from the germline V gene are MNHNY and SVGAGI (reference sequence). CDR3 amino acids: CASSWTGGTDTQYF. The CDR3 DNA reads as TGTGCCAGCAGTTGGACAGGGGGCACAGATACGCAGTATTTT.